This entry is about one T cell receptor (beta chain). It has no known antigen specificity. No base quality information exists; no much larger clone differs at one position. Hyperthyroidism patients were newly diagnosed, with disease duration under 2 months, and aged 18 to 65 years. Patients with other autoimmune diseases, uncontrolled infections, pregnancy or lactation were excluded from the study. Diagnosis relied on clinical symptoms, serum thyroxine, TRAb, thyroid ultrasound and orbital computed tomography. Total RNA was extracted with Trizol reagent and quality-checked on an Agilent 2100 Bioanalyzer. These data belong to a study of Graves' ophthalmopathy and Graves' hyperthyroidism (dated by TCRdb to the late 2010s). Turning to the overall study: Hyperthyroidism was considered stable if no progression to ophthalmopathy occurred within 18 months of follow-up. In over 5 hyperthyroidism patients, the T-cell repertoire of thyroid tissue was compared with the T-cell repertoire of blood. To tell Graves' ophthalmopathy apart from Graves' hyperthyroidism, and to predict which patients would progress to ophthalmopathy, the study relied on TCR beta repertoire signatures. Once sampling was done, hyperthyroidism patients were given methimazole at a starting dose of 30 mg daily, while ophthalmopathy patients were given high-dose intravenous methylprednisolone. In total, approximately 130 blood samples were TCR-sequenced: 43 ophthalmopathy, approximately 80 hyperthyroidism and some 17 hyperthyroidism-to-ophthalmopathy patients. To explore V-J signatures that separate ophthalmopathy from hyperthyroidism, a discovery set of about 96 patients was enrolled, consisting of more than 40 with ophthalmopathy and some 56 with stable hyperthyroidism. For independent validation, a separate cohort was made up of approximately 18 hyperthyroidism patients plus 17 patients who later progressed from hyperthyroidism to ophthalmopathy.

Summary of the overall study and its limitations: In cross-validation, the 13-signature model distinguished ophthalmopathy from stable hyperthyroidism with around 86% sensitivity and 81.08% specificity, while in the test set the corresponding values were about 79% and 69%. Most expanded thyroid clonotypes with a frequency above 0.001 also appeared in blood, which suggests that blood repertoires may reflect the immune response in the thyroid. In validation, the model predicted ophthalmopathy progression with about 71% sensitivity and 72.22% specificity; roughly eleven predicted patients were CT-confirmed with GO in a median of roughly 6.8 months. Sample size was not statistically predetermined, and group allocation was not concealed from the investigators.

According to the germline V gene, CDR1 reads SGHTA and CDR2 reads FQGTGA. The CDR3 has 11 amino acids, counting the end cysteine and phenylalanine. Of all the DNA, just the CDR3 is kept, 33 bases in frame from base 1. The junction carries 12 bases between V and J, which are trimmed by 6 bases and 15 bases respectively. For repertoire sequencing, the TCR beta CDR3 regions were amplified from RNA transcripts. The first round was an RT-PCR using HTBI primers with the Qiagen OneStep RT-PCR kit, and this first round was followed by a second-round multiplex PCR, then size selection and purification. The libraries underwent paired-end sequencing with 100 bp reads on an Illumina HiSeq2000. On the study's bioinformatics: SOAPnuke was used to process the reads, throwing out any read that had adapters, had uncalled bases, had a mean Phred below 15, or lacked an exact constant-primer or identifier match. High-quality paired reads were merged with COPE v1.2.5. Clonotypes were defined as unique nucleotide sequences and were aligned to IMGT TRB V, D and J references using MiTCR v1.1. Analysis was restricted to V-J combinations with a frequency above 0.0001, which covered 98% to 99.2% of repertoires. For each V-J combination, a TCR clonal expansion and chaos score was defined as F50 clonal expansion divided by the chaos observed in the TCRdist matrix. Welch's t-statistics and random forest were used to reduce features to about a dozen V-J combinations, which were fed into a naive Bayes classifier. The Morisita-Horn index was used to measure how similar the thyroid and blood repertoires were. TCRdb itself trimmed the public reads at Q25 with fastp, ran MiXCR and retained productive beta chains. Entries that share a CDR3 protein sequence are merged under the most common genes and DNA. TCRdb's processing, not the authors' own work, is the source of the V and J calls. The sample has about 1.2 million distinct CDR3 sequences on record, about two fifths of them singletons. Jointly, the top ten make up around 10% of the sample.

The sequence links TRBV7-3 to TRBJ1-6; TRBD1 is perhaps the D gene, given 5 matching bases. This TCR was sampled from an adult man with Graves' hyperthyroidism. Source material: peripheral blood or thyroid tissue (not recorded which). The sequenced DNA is TGTGCCAGCAGTGAGGGACGCTACCTCCACTTT. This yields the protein CASSEGRYLHF.